The 20 T cell receptor beta chains listed next were all sequenced from one sample in a study of blood T cell repertoires in COVID-19. The assay was immunoSEQ multiplex PCR, and TCRdb's table has in-frame clones only and misses some. The data hold 97,000 or so clones, with approximately 80% observed a single time. The specimen sequenced was peripheral blood. The source of these receptors is a man in his 60s with active or convalescent COVID-19.

The chain carries TRBV7-2 and TRBJ2-3; D unclear. V dropped 2 bases and J dropped 0 bases, with 12 bases sitting between them. The CDR3 consists of 16 residues. Germline V gene data show CDR1 as SGHTA and CDR2 as FQGNSA. CDR3 residues: CASSLMGGASTDTQYF. As DNA, the CDR3 is TGTGCCAGCAGCTTAATGGGTGGAGCTAGCACAGATACGCAGTATTTT.

V gene TRBV2 combines with J gene TRBJ2-2, with D perhaps matching TRBD1 (8 bases). The CDR3 spans 21 residues. Germline V gene lookup returns CDR1 SNHLY and CDR2 FYNNEI. The germline V and J ends were trimmed by 3 bases and 6 bases, with 32 bases remaining between them. CDR3 amino acids: CASSDPRRGRGGRGDPGELFF. The CDR3 DNA sequence: TGTGCCAGCAGTGACCCTCGCAGGGGGCGCGGCGGGAGAGGGGACCCCGGGGAGCTGTTTTTT.

This chain links TRBV29-1 with TRBJ2-1, with D possibly being TRBD2 (5 bases). Germline V gene lookup returns CDR1 SQVTM and CDR2 ANQGSEA. V lost 3 bases to trimming and J lost 6 bases, with 9 bases between them. The CDR3 sequence is 12 residues long. CDR3 nucleotides: TGCAGCGTTGACGGCCTAGCCAATGAGCAGTTCTTC. Encoded protein: CSVDGLANEQFF.

This sequence joins TRBV28 and TRBJ2-5; TRBD2 aligns across 10 bases. The CDR3 totals 17 residues. The V segment lost 3 bases and the J segment 3 bases; nucleotides outside the gene matches: 10. Germline V gives CDR1 MDHEN, CDR2 SYDVKM. Here the CDR3 reads CASSFGRSGRLKETQYF. CDR3 in DNA: TGTGCCAGCAGTTTTGGGCGTAGCGGGAGGCTTAAAGAGACCCAGTACTTC. The full variable domain, completed using reference TRBV28 and TRBJ2-5, is DVKVTQSSRYLVKRTGEKVFLECVQDMDHENMFWYRQDPGLGLRLIYFSYDVKMKEKGDIPEGYSVSREKKERFSLILESASTNQTSMYLCASSFGRSGRLKETQYFGPGTRLLVL.

J is TRBJ2-7 and V is TRBV6-2 or TRBV6-3, with 7 bases matching TRBD2. Losses at the gene ends were 2 bases for V and 3 bases for J; bases not matched to a gene: 1. This CDR3 has 13 amino acids. Germline values: CDR1 MNHEY, CDR2 SVGEGT. The CDR3 DNA reads TGTGCCAGCAGTTACGCGGGGGTCTACGAGCAGTACGTC. Translating gives CASSYAGVYEQYV.

The rearrangement joins TRBV5-1 to TRBJ2-7, with 11 bases fitting TRBD1. This CDR3 is built from 14 residues. J lost 5 bases, V lost 4 bases, and 5 bases had no gene match. Germline V gene data show CDR1 as SGHRS and CDR2 as YFSETQ. In DNA form, the CDR3 reads TGCGCCAGCAGCCCGGGACAGGGGGGGGACGAGCAGTACTTC. Amino acids: CASSPGQGGDEQYF.

This clone was detected only once. The V and J genes are TRBV5-6 and TRBJ1-3; D is unclear. V lost 0 bases and J 3 bases, leaving 4 bases between the germline ends. The CDR3 sequence is 13 residues long. Per the germline V gene, CDR1 is SGHDT and CDR2 is YYEEEE. CDR3 in DNA: TGTGCCAGCAGCTTGGTCAGTGGAAACACCATATATTTT. Protein product: CASSLVSGNTIYF.

V usage is TRBV5-6 and J usage is TRBJ2-5; 7 bases match TRBD2. The germline gives CDR1 SGHDT, CDR2 YYEEEE. V dropped 0 bases and J dropped 3; count of bases not matched to a gene: 2. The CDR3 spans 14 residues. CDR3 in DNA: TGTGCCAGCAGCTTGGCGCGGGGGAAAGAGACCCAGTACTTC. Amino acid sequence: CASSLARGKETQYF.

This clone was seen a handful of times. The V and J genes are TRBV5-1 and TRBJ1-6; 7 bases line up with TRBD1. Trimming cost V 5 bases and J 6 bases; bases outside gene matches: 5. The CDR3 is 14 residues long. Germline loops: CDR1 SGHRS, CDR2 YFSETQ. The CDR3 DNA reads TGCGCCAGCAGAGAGACAGGGACTAATTCACCCCTCCACTTT. This encodes CASRETGTNSPLHF.

The V and J genes are TRBV4-1 and TRBJ1-2; TRBD1 is a possible D gene (5 bases). Germline CDR1 MGHRA, CDR2 YSYEKL. The CDR3 runs 14 residues. V was shortened by 0 bases and J by 6 bases, with 11 bases between the two germline ends. DNA of the CDR3: TGCGCCAGCAGCCAAGAGGGGGGGTGGCATGGCTACACCTTC. Translation gives CASSQEGGWHGYTF.

This rearrangement joins TRBV3-1 (or the pseudogene TRBV3-2) to TRBJ1-4; D is unresolved. Germline CDR1 LGHDT, CDR2 YNNKEL (reference sequence). The V end lost 4 bases, the J end lost 3 bases, and 6 bases lay between the germline ends. The CDR3 is 13 residues long. This CDR3 is CASSPNSNEKLFF. CDR3 sequence (DNA): TGTGCCAGCAGCCCTAATTCTAATGAAAAACTGTTTTTT.

This chain joins TRBV7-7 and TRBJ2-3; the match to TRBD1 covers 10 bases. The V and J ends lost 5 bases and 6 bases, in that order; junction bases with no gene match: 5. From germline, CDR1 is SSHAT and CDR2 FNYEAQ (reference sequence). The CDR3 spans 14 residues. This CDR3 is CASSLRQGADTQYF. The CDR3 DNA reads as TGTGCCAGCAGCCTTCGACAGGGGGCGGATACGCAGTATTTT.

The gene calls are TRBV7-6 and TRBJ2-2, with D perhaps matching TRBD2 (6 bases). There are 17 residues in the CDR3. Trimming removed 1 base at V and 6 bases at J, with 18 bases between. Per the germline V gene, CDR1 is SGHVS and CDR2 is FNYEAQ. This CDR3 is CASSLGAGPPGAGELFF. In DNA, the CDR3 is TGTGCCAGCAGCTTAGGGGCGGGACCCCCGGGGGCCGGGGAGCTGTTTTTT.

This clone has a handful of counts. The chain has TRBV19 and TRBJ2-2; tentative D call: TRBD2 (6 bases). Trimming pared 7 bases from V and 5 bases from J, leaving 14 bases between. The CDR3 has 14 amino acids. The germline gives CDR1 LNHDA, CDR2 SQIVND (reference sequence). CDR3 sequence: CASNKVAGTGELFF. CDR3 sequence (DNA): TGTGCCAGTAACAAAGTCGCGGGGACCGGGGAGCTGTTTTTT.

The V gene is TRBV2, the J gene TRBJ2-1; weak D call: TRBD1 (5 bases). Trimming cost V 5 bases and J 8 bases, with 10 bases left between them. This CDR3 spans 12 amino acids. Germline-derived CDR1 and CDR2 are SNHLY and FYNNEI. In nucleotides, the CDR3 is TGTGCCAGCAGTTTAACCAGGGATGAGCAGTTCTTC. Translating gives CASSLTRDEQFF.

The chain is built from TRBV5-8 and TRBJ1-1; 9 bases are shared with TRBD1. CDR3 length: 15 residues. Germline trimming cut 2 bases from V and 5 bases from J; bases unmatched to any gene: 7. Germline lookup yields CDR1 SGHTS and CDR2 YDEGEE. CDR3 in amino acids: CASSFRDRVGTEAFF. In DNA, the CDR3 is TGTGCCAGCAGCTTCCGGGACAGGGTGGGTACTGAAGCTTTCTTT.

The chain joins TRBV28 to TRBJ2-7; maybe TRBD1 (5 bases). This CDR3 has 15 residues. Germline CDR1 reads MDHEN; CDR2 reads SYDVKM. Deletions cut 7 bases from V and 7 bases from J, with 23 bases between. CDR3 in DNA: TGTGCCAGCACCACCCCCCGGACAAGCCTACGAGAGCAGTACTTC. Amino acid sequence: CASTTPRTSLREQYF.

In its sample, this clone was seen a few times. The genes are TRBV5-8 and TRBJ2-7; possible D gene TRBD1, 6 bases. V shed 6 bases and J shed 1 base, with 14 bases lying between them. Germline V CDR1 and CDR2: SGHTS, YDEGEE. This CDR3 is built from 14 residues. The CDR3 DNA reads as TGTGCCAGCACCCTCGACAGGTATTCCTACGAGCAGTACGTC. Protein product: CASTLDRYSYEQYV.

The rearrangement joins TRBV24-1 to TRBJ2-1; 7 bases match TRBD2. CDR1 KGHDR and CDR2 SFDVKD come from the germline V gene. The CDR3 has 15 amino acids. V lost 9 bases, J lost 9 bases, and 16 bases stayed unmatched. The CDR3 coding sequence is TGTGCCACCGGCGATGGGGGGAGGGCCGACCCTGAGCAGTTCTTC. It yields the protein CATGDGGRADPEQFF.

The chain employs TRBV19 and TRBJ2-1, with TRBD2 matching over 15 bases. The V and J ends lost 3 bases and 7 bases, in that order; junction bases with no gene match: 4. Germline V lookup: CDR1 LNHDA, CDR2 SQIVND (reference sequence). This CDR3 contains 16 residues. The CDR3: CASSMTGTSGRNEQFF. The CDR3 DNA is TGTGCCAGTAGTATGACCGGGACTAGCGGGAGGAATGAGCAGTTCTTC.